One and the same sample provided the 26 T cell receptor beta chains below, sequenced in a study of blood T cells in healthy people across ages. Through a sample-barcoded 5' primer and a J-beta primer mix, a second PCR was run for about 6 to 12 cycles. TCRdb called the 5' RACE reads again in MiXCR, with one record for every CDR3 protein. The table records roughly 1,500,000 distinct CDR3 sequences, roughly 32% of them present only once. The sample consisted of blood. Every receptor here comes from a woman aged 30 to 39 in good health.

CDR3 amino acids: CSVRQRNTEAFF. As DNA, the CDR3 is TGCAGCGTTAGACAGAGGAACACTGAAGCTTTCTTT. This rearrangement joins TRBV29-1 to TRBJ1-1; D may be TRBD1 (5 bases). With 5 bases removed from V and 1 base from J, the gap between germline ends came to 8 bases. CDR1 is SQVTM and CDR2 is ANQGSEA in the germline V gene. There are 12 residues in the CDR3. Looking up the rest from reference TRBV29-1 and TRBJ1-1 gives the full variable domain: SAVISQKPSRDICQRGTSLTIQCQVDSQVTMMFWYRQQPGQSLTLIATANQGSEATYESGFVIDKFPISRPNLTFSTLTVSNMSPEDSSIYLCSVRQRNTEAFFGQGTRLTVV.

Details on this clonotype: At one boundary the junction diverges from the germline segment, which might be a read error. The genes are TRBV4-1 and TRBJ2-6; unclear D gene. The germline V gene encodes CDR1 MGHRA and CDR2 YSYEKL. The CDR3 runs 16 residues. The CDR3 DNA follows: TGCGCCAGCAACCAAGATGGATTCTCTGGGGCCAACGTCCTGACTTTC. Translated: CASNQDGFSGANVLTF.

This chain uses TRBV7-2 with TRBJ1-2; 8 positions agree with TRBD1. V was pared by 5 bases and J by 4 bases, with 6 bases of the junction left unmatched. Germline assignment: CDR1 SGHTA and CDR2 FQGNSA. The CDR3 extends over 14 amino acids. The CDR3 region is CASSPTDRGYGYTF. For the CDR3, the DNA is TGTGCCAGCAGCCCTACCGACAGGGGCTATGGCTACACCTTC.

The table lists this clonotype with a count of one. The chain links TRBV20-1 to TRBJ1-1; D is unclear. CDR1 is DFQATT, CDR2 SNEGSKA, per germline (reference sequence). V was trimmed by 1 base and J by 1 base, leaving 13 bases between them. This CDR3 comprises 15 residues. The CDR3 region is CSARAGSKGNTEAFF. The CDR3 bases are TGCAGTGCTAGAGCGGGGAGTAAGGGGAACACTGAAGCTTTCTTT.

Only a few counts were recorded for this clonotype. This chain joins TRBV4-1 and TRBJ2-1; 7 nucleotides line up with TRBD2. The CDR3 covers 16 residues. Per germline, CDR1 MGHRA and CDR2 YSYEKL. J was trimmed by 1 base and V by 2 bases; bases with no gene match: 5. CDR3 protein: CASSQRQRGSYNEQFF. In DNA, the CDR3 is TGCGCCAGCAGCCAACGGCAGCGGGGTTCCTACAATGAGCAGTTCTTC.

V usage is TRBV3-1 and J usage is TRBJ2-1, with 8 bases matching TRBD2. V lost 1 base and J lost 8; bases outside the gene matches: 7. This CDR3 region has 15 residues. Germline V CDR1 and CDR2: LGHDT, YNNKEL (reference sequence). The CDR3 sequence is CASSQGSPSGHEQFF. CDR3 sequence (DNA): TGTGCCAGCAGCCAAGGGTCCCCTAGCGGGCATGAGCAGTTCTTC.

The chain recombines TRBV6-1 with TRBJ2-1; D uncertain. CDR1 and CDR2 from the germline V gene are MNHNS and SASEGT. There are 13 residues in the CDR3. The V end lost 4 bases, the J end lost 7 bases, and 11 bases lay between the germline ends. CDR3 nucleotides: TGTGCCAGCAGTGCCCAAAGGCGGAATGAGCAGTTCTTC. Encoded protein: CASSAQRRNEQFF.

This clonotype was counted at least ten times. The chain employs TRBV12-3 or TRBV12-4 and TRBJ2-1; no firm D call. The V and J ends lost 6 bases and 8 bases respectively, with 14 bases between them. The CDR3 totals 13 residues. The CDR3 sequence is CASRPYMVDEQFF. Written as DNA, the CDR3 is TGTGCCAGCAGACCTTACATGGTTGATGAGCAGTTCTTC.

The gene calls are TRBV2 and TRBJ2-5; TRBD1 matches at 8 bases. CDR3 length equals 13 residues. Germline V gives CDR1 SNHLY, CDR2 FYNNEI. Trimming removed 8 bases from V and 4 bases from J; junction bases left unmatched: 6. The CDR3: CASGRDRLETQYF. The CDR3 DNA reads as TGTGCCAGCGGCCGGGACAGGCTAGAGACCCAGTACTTC.

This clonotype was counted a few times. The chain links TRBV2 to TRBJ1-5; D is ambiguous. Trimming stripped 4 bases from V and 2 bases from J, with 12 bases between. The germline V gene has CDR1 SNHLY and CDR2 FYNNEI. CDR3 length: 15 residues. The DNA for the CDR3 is TGTGCCAGCAGTGTCCGGGCCGCCGGCAATCAGCCCCAGCATTTT. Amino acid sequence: CASSVRAAGNQPQHF. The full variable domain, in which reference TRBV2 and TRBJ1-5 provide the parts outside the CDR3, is EPEVTQTPSHQVTQMGQEVILRCVPISNHLYFYWYRQILGQKVEFLVSFYNNEISEKSEIFDDQFSVERPDGSNFTLKIRSTKLEDSAMYFCASSVRAAGNQPQHFGDGTRLSIL.

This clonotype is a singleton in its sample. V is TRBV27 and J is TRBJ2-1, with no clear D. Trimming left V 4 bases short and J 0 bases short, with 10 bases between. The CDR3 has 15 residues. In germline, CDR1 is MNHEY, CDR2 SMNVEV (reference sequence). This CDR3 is CASSSAGPSYNEQFF. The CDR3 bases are TGTGCCAGCAGTTCCGCCGGCCCCTCCTACAATGAGCAGTTCTTC.

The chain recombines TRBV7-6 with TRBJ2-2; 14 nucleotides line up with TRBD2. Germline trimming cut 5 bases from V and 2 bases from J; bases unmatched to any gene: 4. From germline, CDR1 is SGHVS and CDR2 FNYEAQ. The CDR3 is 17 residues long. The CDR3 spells CASSMGLAGANTGELFF. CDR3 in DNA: TGTGCCAGCAGCATGGGACTAGCGGGGGCCAACACCGGGGAGCTGTTTTTT.

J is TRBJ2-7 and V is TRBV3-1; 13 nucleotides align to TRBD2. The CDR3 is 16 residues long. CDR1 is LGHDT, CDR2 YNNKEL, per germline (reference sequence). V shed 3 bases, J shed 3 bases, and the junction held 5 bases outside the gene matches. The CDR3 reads CASSHGTSGAYYEQYF. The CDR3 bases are TGTGCCAGCAGCCACGGGACTAGCGGGGCTTACTACGAGCAGTACTTC.

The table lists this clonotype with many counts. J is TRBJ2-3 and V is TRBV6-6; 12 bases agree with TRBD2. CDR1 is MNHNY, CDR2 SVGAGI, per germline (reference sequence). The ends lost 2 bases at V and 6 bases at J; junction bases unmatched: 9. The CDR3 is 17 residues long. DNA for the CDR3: TGTGCCAGCAGTTACCCACCGGGACTAGCGGGTGGTGATACGCAGTATTTT. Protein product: CASSYPPGLAGGDTQYF.

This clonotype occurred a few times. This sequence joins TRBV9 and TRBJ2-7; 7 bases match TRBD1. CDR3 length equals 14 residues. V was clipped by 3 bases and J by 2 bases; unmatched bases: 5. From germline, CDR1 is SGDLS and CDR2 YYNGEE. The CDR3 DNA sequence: TGTGCCAGCAGCGCGACAGGGTTCGCCTACGAGCAGTACTTC. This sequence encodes CASSATGFAYEQYF.

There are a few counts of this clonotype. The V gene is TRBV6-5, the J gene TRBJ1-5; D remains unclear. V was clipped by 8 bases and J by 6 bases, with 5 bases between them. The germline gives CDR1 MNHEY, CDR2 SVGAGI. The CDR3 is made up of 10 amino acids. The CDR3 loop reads CASGPQPQHF. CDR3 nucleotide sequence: TGTGCCAGCGGGCCTCAGCCCCAGCATTTT.

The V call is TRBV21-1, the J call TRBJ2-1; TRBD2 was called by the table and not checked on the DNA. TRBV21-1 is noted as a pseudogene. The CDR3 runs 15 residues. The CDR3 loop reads CASSPMDREGNEQFF. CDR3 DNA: TGTGCCAGCAGCCCAATGGACCGGGAGGGGAATGAGCAGTTCTTC.

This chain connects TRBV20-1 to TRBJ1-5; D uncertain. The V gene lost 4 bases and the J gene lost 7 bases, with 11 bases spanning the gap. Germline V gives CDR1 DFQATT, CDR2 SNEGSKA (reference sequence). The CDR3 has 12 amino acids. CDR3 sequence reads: CSAIRAGQPQHF. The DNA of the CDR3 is TGCAGTGCTATTAGGGCTGGGCAGCCCCAGCATTTT.

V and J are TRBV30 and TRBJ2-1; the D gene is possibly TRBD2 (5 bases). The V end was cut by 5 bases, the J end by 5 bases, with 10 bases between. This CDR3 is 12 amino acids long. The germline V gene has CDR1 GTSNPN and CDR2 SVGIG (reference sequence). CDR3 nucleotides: TGTGCCTGGGGACTGGCTAACAATGAGCAGTTCTTC. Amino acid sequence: CAWGLANNEQFF. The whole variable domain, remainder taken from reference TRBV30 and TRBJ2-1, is SQTIHQWPATLVQPVGSPLSLECTVEGTSNPNLYWYRQAAGRGLQLLFYSVGIGQISSEVPQNLSASRPQDRQFILSSKKLLLSDSGFYLCAWGLANNEQFFGPGTRLTVL.

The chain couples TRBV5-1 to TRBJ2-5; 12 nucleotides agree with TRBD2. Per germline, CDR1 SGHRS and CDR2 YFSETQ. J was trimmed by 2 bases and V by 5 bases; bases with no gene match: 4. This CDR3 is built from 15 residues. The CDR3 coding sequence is TGCGCCAGCAGACTAGCGGGGGGATATCAAGAGACCCAGTACTTC. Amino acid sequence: CASRLAGGYQETQYF.

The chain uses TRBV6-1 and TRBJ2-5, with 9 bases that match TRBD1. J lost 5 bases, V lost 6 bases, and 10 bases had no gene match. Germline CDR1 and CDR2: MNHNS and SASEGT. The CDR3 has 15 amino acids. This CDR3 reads CASRPQTGGGETQYF. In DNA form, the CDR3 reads TGTGCCAGCAGACCCCAGACAGGGGGAGGCGAGACCCAGTACTTC.

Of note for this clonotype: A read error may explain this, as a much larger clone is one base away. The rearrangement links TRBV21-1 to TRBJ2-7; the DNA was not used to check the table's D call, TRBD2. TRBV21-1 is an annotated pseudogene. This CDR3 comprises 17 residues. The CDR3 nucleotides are TGTGCCAGCAGCAAAAGTCCCCTTAGCGGGACCGCCTGCGAGCAGTACTTC. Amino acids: CASSKSPLSGTACEQYF.

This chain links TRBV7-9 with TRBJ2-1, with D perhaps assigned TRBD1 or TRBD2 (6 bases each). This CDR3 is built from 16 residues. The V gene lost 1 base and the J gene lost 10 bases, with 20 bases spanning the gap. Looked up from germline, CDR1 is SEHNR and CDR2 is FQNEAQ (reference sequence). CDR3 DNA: TGTGCCAGCAGCTTAGTTCGGGGGCCGGCTTTGGGGGAGCAGTTCTTC. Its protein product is CASSLVRGPALGEQFF.

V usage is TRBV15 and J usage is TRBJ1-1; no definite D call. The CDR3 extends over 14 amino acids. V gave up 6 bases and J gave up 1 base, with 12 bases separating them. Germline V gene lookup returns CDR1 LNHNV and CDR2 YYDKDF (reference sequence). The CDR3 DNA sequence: TGTGCCACCAGGACGAGTGGCGCGAACACTGAAGCTTTCTTT. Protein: CATRTSGANTEAFF.

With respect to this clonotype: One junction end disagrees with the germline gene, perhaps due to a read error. The CDR3 spells CAGSDWNARNYGHTF. The CDR3 nucleotides read TGTGCCGGCAGTGACTGGAACGCGAGAAACTATGGCCACACCTTC. V gene TRBV25-1 combines with J gene TRBJ1-2, with D unclear. Germline CDR1 is MGHDK and CDR2 is SYGVNS. This CDR3 contains 15 residues.

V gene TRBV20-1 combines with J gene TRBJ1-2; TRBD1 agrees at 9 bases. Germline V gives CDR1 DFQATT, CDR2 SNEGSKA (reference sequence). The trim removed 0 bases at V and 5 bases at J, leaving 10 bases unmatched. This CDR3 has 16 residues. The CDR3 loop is CSARDLDRGKGYGYTF. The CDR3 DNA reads TGCAGTGCTAGAGATCTCGACAGGGGGAAGGGGTATGGCTACACCTTC.